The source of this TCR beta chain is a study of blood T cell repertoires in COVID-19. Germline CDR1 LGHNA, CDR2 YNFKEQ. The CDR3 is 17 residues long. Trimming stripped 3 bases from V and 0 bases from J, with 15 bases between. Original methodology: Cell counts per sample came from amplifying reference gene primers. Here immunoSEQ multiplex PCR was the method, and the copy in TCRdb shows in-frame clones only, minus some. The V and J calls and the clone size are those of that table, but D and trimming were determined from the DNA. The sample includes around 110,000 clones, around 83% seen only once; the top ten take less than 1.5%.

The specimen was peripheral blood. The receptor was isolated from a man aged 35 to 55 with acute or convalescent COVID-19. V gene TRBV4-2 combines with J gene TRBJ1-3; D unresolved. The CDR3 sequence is CASSQSLSPFSGNTIYF. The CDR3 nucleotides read TGTGCCAGCAGCCAGTCACTGAGCCCTTTCTCTGGAAACACCATATATTTT.